These 29 T cell receptor beta chains share one sample of origin, sequenced in a study of blood T cell repertoires in COVID-19. Data came from immunoSEQ multiplex PCR; TCRdb stores just in-frame clones and leaves some out. Here the sample spans about 230,000 clones, 70% to 90% being singletons. Sequenced: peripheral blood. The receptors here all came from a man aged 45-65 years with COVID-19, enrolled during active disease.

The V and J genes are TRBV27 and TRBJ2-1; the match to TRBD2 covers 15 bases. Germline-derived CDR1 and CDR2 are MNHEY and SMNVEV (reference sequence). The CDR3 has 17 residues. Trimming removed 3 bases from V and 6 bases from J; junction bases left unmatched: 6. The CDR3 loop reads CASSFSRTSGGANEQFF. DNA of the CDR3: TGTGCCAGCAGTTTCTCCCGGACTAGCGGGGGGGCCAATGAGCAGTTCTTC.

The chain has TRBV24-1 and TRBJ2-2; TRBD1 matches at 8 bases. CDR1 is KGHDR, CDR2 SFDVKD, per germline. CDR3 length: 15 residues. V lost 3 bases and J lost 6; bases outside the gene matches: 5. CDR3 region: CATSDGTGSAGELFF. CDR3 in DNA: TGTGCCACCAGTGATGGGACAGGTAGCGCCGGGGAGCTGTTTTTT.

The V gene is TRBV12-5, the J gene TRBJ2-5, with 8 bases aligning to TRBD1. Trimming at V came to 5 bases and at J to 4 bases, leaving 3 bases not matched to a gene. The CDR3 sequence is 13 residues long. From germline, CDR1 is LGHNT and CDR2 FRNRAP. CDR3 sequence reads: CASGITGGETQYF. CDR3 bases: TGTGCTAGTGGTATTACAGGGGGAGAGACCCAGTACTTC.

This rearrangement joins TRBV6-2 or TRBV6-3 to TRBJ2-1, with 13 bases matching TRBD2. The CDR3 consists of 19 residues. Germline loops: CDR1 MNHEY, CDR2 SVGEGT. Trimming took 4 bases from V and 1 from J; bases not matched to a gene: 10. The CDR3 region is CASSFPTSGGAGSYNEQFF. The CDR3 DNA is TGTGCCAGCAGTTTCCCTACTAGCGGGGGGGCCGGGTCCTACAATGAGCAGTTCTTC.

The V call is TRBV12-3 or TRBV12-4, the J call TRBJ1-3, with D unclear. CDR3 length: 11 residues. Trimming took off 10 bases at V and 0 bases at J, with 4 bases between the two ends. The CDR3 nucleotides read TGTGCCACCGGCTCTGGAAACACCATATATTTT. It yields the protein CATGSGNTIYF.

The rearrangement links TRBV18 to TRBJ1-5, with 7 bases that match TRBD1. Germline lookup yields CDR1 KGHSH and CDR2 LQKENI. V was clipped by 6 bases and J by 2 bases; unmatched bases: 7. The CDR3 has 15 residues. CDR3 nucleotide sequence: TGTGCCAGCTCGGAGAGACAGGGCGGCAATCAGCCCCAGCATTTT. It encodes CASSERQGGNQPQHF.

The chain combines TRBV9 with TRBJ1-3; D is uncertain. Per the germline V gene, CDR1 is SGDLS and CDR2 is YYNGEE. V was shortened by 3 bases and J by 4 bases, with 14 bases between the two germline ends. This CDR3 region has 15 residues. CDR3 bases: TGTGCCAGCAGCGAGGTCGGGGAGCTCGGAAACACCATATATTTT. Translating it yields CASSEVGELGNTIYF.

The J gene is TRBJ2-2, the V gene TRBV7-3; tentative D call: TRBD1 (6 bases). The V and J ends lost 3 bases and 5 bases respectively, with 10 bases between them. Germline values: CDR1 SGHTA, CDR2 FQGTGA. The CDR3 is made up of 14 amino acids. CDR3 sequence: CASSLWGQTGELFF. The CDR3, as DNA: TGTGCCAGCAGCTTGTGGGGGCAGACCGGGGAGCTGTTTTTT.

A few counts support this clone. The gene calls are TRBV11-2 and TRBJ1-6; D is unresolved. V dropped 4 bases and J dropped 7 bases, with 14 bases sitting between them. Germline-derived CDR1 and CDR2 are SGHAT and FQNNGV. The CDR3 is 15 amino acids. The CDR3 DNA reads as TGTGCCAGCAGCTCCCTCGGGGAAAGGAATTCACCCCTCCACTTT. It codes for CASSSLGERNSPLHF. Combining the CDR3 with reference TRBV11-2 and TRBJ1-6 gives the whole variable domain EAGVAQSPRYKIIEKRQSVAFWCNPISGHATLYWYQQILGQGPKLLIQFQNNGVVDDSQLPKDRFSAERLKGVDSTLKIQPAKLEDSAVYLCASSSLGERNSPLHFGNGTRLTVT.

This chain joins TRBV20-1 and TRBJ2-7; D perhaps matches TRBD2 (6 bases). Germline CDR1 and CDR2: DFQATT and SNEGSKA (reference sequence). V lost 3 bases to trimming and J lost 0 bases, with 12 bases between them. The CDR3 is 14 residues long. The CDR3 DNA reads TGCAGTGCTAGTCCCGGGGGATCCTCCTACGAGCAGTACTTC. Its protein product is CSASPGGSSYEQYF.

This clone appeared once. CDR3 coding DNA: TGTGCCAGCAGGGAGGTAACGAACAATGAGCAGTTCTTC. Amino acid sequence: CASREVTNNEQFF. The V call is TRBV28, the J call TRBJ2-1; D is possibly TRBD2 (5 bases). Between the trimmed V and J ends, which lost 6 bases and 5 bases, there was a span of 11 bases. The V gene's germline CDR1 is MDHEN and CDR2 SYDVKM. The CDR3 length is 13 residues.

The V gene is TRBV19, the J gene TRBJ1-5; D gene uncertain. The length of the CDR3 is 14 residues. Trimming stripped 5 bases from V and 0 bases from J, with 8 bases between. Germline-derived CDR1 and CDR2 are LNHDA and SQIVND (reference sequence). The CDR3 reads CASSLAISNQPQHF. CDR3 coding DNA: TGTGCCAGTAGTCTGGCCATTAGCAATCAGCCCCAGCATTTT.

The chain has TRBV30 and TRBJ2-7, with 11 bases lining up with TRBD1. The CDR3 is made up of 11 amino acids. V gave up 8 bases and J gave up 6 bases; unmatched junction bases: 3. The germline V gene encodes CDR1 GTSNPN and CDR2 SVGIG (reference sequence). The CDR3 DNA reads TGTGCCGGACAGGGGGCTGTCGAGCAGTACTTC. It encodes CAGQGAVEQYF.

The genes are TRBV19 and TRBJ2-1; the match to TRBD2 covers 7 bases. This CDR3 has 21 amino acids. Trimming cost V 3 bases and J 0 bases; bases outside gene matches: 20. Per the germline V gene, CDR1 is LNHDA and CDR2 is SQIVND (reference sequence). This CDR3 reads CASSMYSGPGGVMSSYNEQFF. In DNA form, the CDR3 reads TGTGCCAGTAGTATGTACTCGGGACCTGGGGGGGTCATGAGCTCCTACAATGAGCAGTTCTTC.

The chain couples TRBV30 to TRBJ1-2; D not certain. This CDR3 is 13 amino acids long. Germline V gene data show CDR1 as GTSNPN and CDR2 as SVGIG (reference sequence). The ends were cut back, 3 bases at V and 1 base at J, with 9 bases in the middle. The CDR3 here is CAWSRGVNYGYTF. CDR3 in DNA: TGTGCCTGGAGCCGGGGAGTTAACTATGGCTACACCTTC.

This chain uses TRBV10-3 with TRBJ2-2; maybe TRBD2 (6 bases). V gave up 7 bases and J gave up 4 bases, with 13 bases separating them. Germline CDR1 and CDR2: ENHRY and SYGVKD. The CDR3 covers 14 residues. CDR3: CAIIGEASTGELFF. In nucleotides, the CDR3 is TGTGCCATCATTGGGGAGGCGAGCACCGGGGAGCTGTTTTTT.

The V gene is TRBV18, the J gene TRBJ2-5; D uncertain. CDR3 length: 13 residues. Germline CDR1 and CDR2: KGHSH and LQKENI. V was trimmed by 5 bases and J by 1 base, leaving 8 bases between them. DNA of the CDR3: TGTGCCAGCTCATCGGGTTTCCAAGAGACCCAGTACTTC. This gives the protein CASSSGFQETQYF.

J is TRBJ1-4 and V is TRBV6-1, with D uncertain. CDR1 is MNHNS, CDR2 SASEGT, per germline. V lost 2 bases and J 8 bases, leaving 12 bases between the germline ends. The CDR3 runs to 14 residues. CDR3 sequence reads: CASSETGKDEKLFF. As DNA, the CDR3 is TGTGCCAGCAGTGAAACGGGAAAGGACGAAAAACTGTTTTTT.

This chain uses TRBV7-9 with TRBJ1-3; D is undetermined. This CDR3 region has 15 residues. The V and J ends lost 2 bases and 0 bases respectively, with 8 bases between them. Germline V CDR1 and CDR2: SEHNR, FQNEAQ (reference sequence). The chain's CDR3 is CASSLSRISGNTIYF. The CDR3 DNA reads as TGTGCCAGCAGCTTATCTCGTATCTCTGGAAACACCATATATTTT.

The V call is TRBV19, the J call TRBJ2-7; 7 nucleotides line up with TRBD1. Germline lookup yields CDR1 LNHDA and CDR2 SQIVND (reference sequence). The CDR3 totals 13 residues. V trimming: 1 base; J trimming: 3 bases; junction bases outside the gene matches: 0. DNA for the CDR3: TGTGCCAGTAGTATAGGACAGGGCTACGAGCAGTACTTC. Amino acid sequence: CASSIGQGYEQYF.

As concerns this clone: Different DNA sequences within this sample yield the same CDR3. The genes are TRBV12-3 or TRBV12-4 and TRBJ2-1; maybe TRBD1 (5 bases). Trimming cost V 2 bases and J 9 bases, with 5 bases left between them. The CDR3 contains 11 residues. The CDR3 nucleotides read TGTGCCAGCAGTTTAAGGGGTGAGCAGTTCTTC. It is translated as CASSLRGEQFF.

The gene calls are TRBV5-6 and TRBJ2-2; possible D gene TRBD1, 6 bases. CDR1 is SGHDT and CDR2 is YYEEEE in the germline V gene. This CDR3 is 15 amino acids long. V was clipped by 5 bases and J by 1 base, with 12 bases between them. CDR3 amino acids: CASSYGQRNTGELFF. The CDR3 coding sequence is TGTGCCAGCAGTTATGGACAGCGGAACACCGGGGAGCTGTTTTTT.

This clone was seen a handful of times. The CDR3 here is CASRERGGETQYF. As DNA, the CDR3 is TGTGCCAGTAGGGAAAGGGGGGGAGAGACCCAGTACTTC. This rearrangement joins TRBV19 to TRBJ2-5, with D maybe TRBD2 (7 bases). From germline, CDR1 is LNHDA and CDR2 SQIVND (reference sequence). V was clipped by 6 bases and J by 4 bases, with 12 bases between them. The CDR3 has 13 amino acids.

The genes are TRBV11-2 and TRBJ1-1, with 8 bases fitting TRBD1. V was pared by 5 bases and J by 6 bases, with 2 bases of the junction left unmatched. This CDR3 is built from 12 residues. CDR1 SGHAT and CDR2 FQNNGV come from the germline V gene. CDR3 bases: TGTGCCAGCAGCCGGACAGGGTCTGAAGCTTTCTTT. Residues: CASSRTGSEAFF.

The chain combines TRBV5-4 with TRBJ2-7; unclear D gene. V was trimmed by 2 bases and J by 7 bases, leaving 7 bases between them. There are 11 residues in the CDR3. Per the germline V gene, CDR1 is SGHNT and CDR2 is YYREEE (reference sequence). Here the CDR3 reads CASSFLREQYF. CDR3 bases: TGTGCCAGCAGCTTCCTGAGGGAGCAGTACTTC.

The genes are TRBV18 and TRBJ2-3; 10 positions match TRBD2. The CDR3 consists of 15 residues. With 6 bases clipped from V and 3 bases from J, the junction kept 6 bases outside the gene matches. CDR1 and CDR2 from the germline V gene are KGHSH and LQKENI. CDR3 protein: CASSPPSGGTDTQYF. DNA of the CDR3: TGTGCCAGCTCCCCTCCTAGCGGGGGAACAGATACGCAGTATTTT.

The rearrangement joins TRBV12-3 or TRBV12-4 to TRBJ2-1; 10 bases agree with TRBD2. The V and J ends lost 2 bases and 15 bases, in that order; junction bases with no gene match: 4. The CDR3 consists of 12 residues. This chain's CDR3 is CASSLLAGEGFF. CDR3 coding DNA: TGTGCCAGCAGTTTACTAGCGGGAGAGGGGTTCTTC.

The V call is TRBV4-3, the J call TRBJ2-1; 12 bases align to TRBD2. The V and J ends lost 1 base and 6 bases, in that order; junction bases with no gene match: 1. The germline V gene has CDR1 LGHNA and CDR2 YSLEER. The CDR3 consists of 15 residues. The CDR3 sequence is CASSQASGGANEQFF. The CDR3 nucleotides are TGCGCCAGCAGCCAAGCTAGCGGGGGGGCCAATGAGCAGTTCTTC.

The chain combines TRBV6-5 with TRBJ1-2; the D is unclear. Looked up from germline, CDR1 is MNHEY and CDR2 is SVGAGI. This CDR3 has 15 amino acids. V shed 2 bases and J shed 0 bases, with 10 bases lying between them. CDR3 loop: CASSYGPDANYGYTF. For the CDR3, the DNA is TGTGCCAGCAGTTACGGGCCAGATGCTAACTATGGCTACACCTTC.